The next 5 T cell receptor beta chains were all read from a single sample in a study of T cell responses to AZD1222 COVID-19 vaccine. Profiling relied on immunoSEQ multiplex PCR, and the TCRdb table lists in-frame clones only, not all of them. Counted here are around 150,000 clones, around 93% occurring once; the ten biggest clones make up approximately 6.8%. The sequences come from peripheral blood, collected 28 days after the second AZD1222 dose. The receptors were gathered from an adult who received the AZD1222 COVID-19 vaccine.

The chain employs TRBV4-3 and TRBJ1-6; D is unresolved. This CDR3 comprises 16 residues. Trimming took 1 base from V and 8 from J, leaving 15 bases between them. CDR1 and CDR2 from the germline V gene are LGHNA and YSLEER. CDR3 in DNA: TGCGCCAGCAGCCAAGGTATAGCTGGTGGGTATTCACCCCTCCACTTT. Translated: CASSQGIAGGYSPLHF.

The chain has TRBV7-9 and TRBJ2-7; no reliable D call. Germline loops: CDR1 SEHNR, CDR2 FQNEAQ (reference sequence). The CDR3 runs to 14 residues. V lost 0 bases and J lost 2, with 8 bases in between. CDR3 protein: CASSLALGPYEQYF. CDR3 bases: TGTGCCAGCAGCTTAGCGCTAGGACCCTACGAGCAGTACTTC.

The chain carries TRBV15 and TRBJ1-4, with D possibly matching TRBD1 (6 bases). The CDR3 contains 12 residues. Trimming removed 5 bases at V and 6 bases at J, with 7 bases between. Germline V gene data show CDR1 as LNHNV and CDR2 as YYDKDF (reference sequence). CDR3 in amino acids: CATSGGYEKLFF. As DNA, the CDR3 is TGTGCCACCAGCGGGGGCTATGAAAAACTGTTTTTT.

The chain recombines TRBV9 with TRBJ1-2; TRBD1 matches 7 bases. Germline V gene lookup returns CDR1 SGDLS and CDR2 YYNGEE. After removal of 5 bases from V and 4 bases from J, the junction contained 5 bases not matched to a gene. This CDR3 contains 13 residues. For the CDR3, the DNA is TGTGCCAGCAGTACCACAGGGGCCTATGGCTACACCTTC. It encodes CASSTTGAYGYTF.

This chain links TRBV14 with TRBJ1-5, with D uncertain. This CDR3 is 15 amino acids long. CDR1 SGHDN and CDR2 FVKESK come from the germline V gene. The V end lost 4 bases, the J end lost 3 bases, and 13 bases lay between the germline ends. Here the CDR3 DNA reads TGTGCCAGCAGCCGAGTCAGTGACCCCAATCAGCCCCAGCATTTT. As protein: CASSRVSDPNQPQHF. The full variable domain, its missing parts supplied by reference TRBV14 and TRBJ1-5, is EAGVTQFPSHSVIEKGQTVTLRCDPISGHDNLYWYRRVMGKEIKFLLHFVKESKQDESGMPNNRFLAERTGGTYSTLKVQPAELEDSGVYFCASSRVSDPNQPQHFGDGTRLSIL.